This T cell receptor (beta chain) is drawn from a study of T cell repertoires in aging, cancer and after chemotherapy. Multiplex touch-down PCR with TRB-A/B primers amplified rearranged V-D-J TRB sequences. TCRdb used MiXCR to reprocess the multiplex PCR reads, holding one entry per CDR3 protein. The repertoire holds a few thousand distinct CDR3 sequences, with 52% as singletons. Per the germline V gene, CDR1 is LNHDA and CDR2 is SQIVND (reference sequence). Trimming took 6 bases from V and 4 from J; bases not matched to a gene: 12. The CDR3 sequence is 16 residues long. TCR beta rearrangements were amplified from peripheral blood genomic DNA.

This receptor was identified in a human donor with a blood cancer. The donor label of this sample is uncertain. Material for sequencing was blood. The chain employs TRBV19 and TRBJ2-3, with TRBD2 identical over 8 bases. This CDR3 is CASRRTSKKASDTQYF. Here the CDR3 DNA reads TGTGCCAGTAGAAGGACTAGCAAGAAAGCTTCAGATACGCAGTATTTT.